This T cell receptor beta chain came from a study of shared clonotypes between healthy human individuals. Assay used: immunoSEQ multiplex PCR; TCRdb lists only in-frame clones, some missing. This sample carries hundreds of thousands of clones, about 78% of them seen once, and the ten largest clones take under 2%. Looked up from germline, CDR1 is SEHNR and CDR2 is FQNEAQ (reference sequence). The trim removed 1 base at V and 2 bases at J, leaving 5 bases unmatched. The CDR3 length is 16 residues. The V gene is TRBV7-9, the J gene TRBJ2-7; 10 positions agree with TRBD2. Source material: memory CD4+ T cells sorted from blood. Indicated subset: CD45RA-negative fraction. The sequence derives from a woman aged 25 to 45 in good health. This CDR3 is CASSLVWLAGAYEQYF. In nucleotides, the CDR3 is TGTGCCAGCAGCTTAGTATGGCTAGCGGGAGCCTACGAGCAGTACTTC.